The 13 T cell receptor beta chains in this list originate from one sample, sequenced in a study of identical twins (dated by TCRdb to 2016 to 2018). Libraries were built with 5' RACE. This sample was sequenced with an Illumina HiSeq 2000. TCRdb trimmed public reads at Q25 via fastp, called clones via MiXCR and kept in-frame beta chains. Identical CDR3 proteins give one entry, which carries the most common genes and DNA. Present in this sample are a few hundred thousand distinct CDR3 sequences, 20% to 25% of which were seen just once. The ten most abundant clones make up roughly 2.8% of the sample. These sequences were also reported in another study, on T cells expressing NK-cell markers.

The sample taken for sequencing was CD4+ T cells sorted from blood. These receptors came from a woman aged 18-35 years in good health.

This rearrangement joins TRBV20-1 to TRBJ2-1; D assignment may be TRBD1 or TRBD2 (8 bases each). Germline values: CDR1 DFQATT, CDR2 SNEGSKA (reference sequence). V was trimmed by 3 bases and J by 12 bases, leaving 33 bases between them. The CDR3 is 18 residues long. The CDR3 is CSASQSSRDRFSGDGQFF. The DNA for the CDR3 is TGCAGTGCTAGCCAATCGTCCCGGGACAGGTTTAGCGGGGACGGGCAGTTCTTC.

This chain connects TRBV27 to TRBJ2-2; 9 bases match TRBD1. The germline gives CDR1 MNHEY, CDR2 SMNVEV (reference sequence). Trimming took 7 bases from V and 5 from J; bases not matched to a gene: 8. This CDR3 spans 15 amino acids. The DNA for the CDR3 is TGTGCCAGCATCAGGGGGACAGGGCGTACCGGGGAGCTGTTTTTT. It encodes CASIRGTGRTGELFF.

The V call is TRBV5-1, the J call TRBJ2-3, with D possibly matching TRBD1 (5 bases). V was trimmed by 0 bases and J by 5 bases, leaving 13 bases between them. The CDR3 totals 15 residues. Germline V CDR1 and CDR2: SGHRS, YFSETQ. As DNA, the CDR3 is TGCGCCAGCAGCTTGGATCGGGCGCAGGGAGATACGCAGTATTTT. Translation gives CASSLDRAQGDTQYF.

This clonotype showed up just a few times. The chain uses TRBV28 and TRBJ1-4, with TRBD1 matching over 7 bases. CDR3 length: 15 amino acids. V lost 1 base, J lost 3 bases, and 2 bases stayed unmatched. Germline V lookup: CDR1 MDHEN, CDR2 SYDVKM. The CDR3 DNA is TGTGCCAGCAGTTTATACAGGGGATCTAATGAAAAACTGTTTTTT. This codes for CASSLYRGSNEKLFF.

CDR3 sequence reads: CASSLGQAALVNEQFF. The CDR3 bases are TGCGCCAGCAGCTTAGGGCAGGCGGCGCTGGTCAATGAGCAGTTCTTC. The chain recombines TRBV5-1 with TRBJ2-1; no clear D gene. Germline values: CDR1 SGHRS, CDR2 YFSETQ. CDR3 length: 16 residues. V was shortened by 2 bases and J by 6 bases, with 18 bases between the two germline ends. The full variable domain, its missing parts supplied by reference TRBV5-1 and TRBJ2-1, is KAGVTQTPRYLIKTRGQQVTLSCSPISGHRSVSWYQQTPGQGLQFLFEYFSETQRNKGNFPGRFSGRQFSNSRSEMNVSTLELGDSALYLCASSLGQAALVNEQFFGPGTRLTVL.

This clonotype was seen a few times. This chain joins TRBV29-1 and TRBJ2-3; D is uncertain. Between the trimmed V and J ends, which lost 1 base and 6 bases, there was a span of 8 bases. Germline CDR1 and CDR2: SQVTM and ANQGSEA. The CDR3 loop spans 12 amino acids. The CDR3 DNA reads as TGCAGCGTTGAAGCAAACGGGGATACGCAGTATTTT. This gives the protein CSVEANGDTQYF.

This clonotype was counted between two and nine times. The chain is built from TRBV28 and TRBJ1-1; 7 bases match TRBD1. Germline assignment: CDR1 MDHEN and CDR2 SYDVKM. Trimming removed 7 bases from V and 3 bases from J; junction bases left unmatched: 8. The CDR3 contains 14 residues. The CDR3 region has the DNA TGTGCCAGCACTATCCCAGGGGGACACACTGAAGCTTTCTTT. It translates to CASTIPGGHTEAFF. The entire variable domain, with the rest obtained from reference TRBV28 and TRBJ1-1, is as follows: DVKVTQSSRYLVKRTGEKVFLECVQDMDHENMFWYRQDPGLGLRLIYFSYDVKMKEKGDIPEGYSVSREKKERFSLILESASTNQTSMYLCASTIPGGHTEAFFGQGTRLTVV.

This clonotype appeared a few times. The chain recombines TRBV20-1 with TRBJ2-2, with 7 nucleotides matching TRBD2. Trimming removed 3 bases from V and 4 bases from J; junction bases left unmatched: 11. The CDR3 totals 16 residues. Germline V gene data show CDR1 as DFQATT and CDR2 as SNEGSKA (reference sequence). The CDR3 is CSARGLGGSITGELFF. The CDR3 nucleotides are TGCAGTGCTAGGGGCTTGGGCGGGAGTATCACCGGGGAGCTGTTTTTT.

V usage is TRBV5-4 and J usage is TRBJ2-1; D possibly corresponds to TRBD1 (6 bases). CDR3 length: 14 residues. Germline CDR1 SGHNT, CDR2 YYREEE (reference sequence). Trimming pared 1 base from V and 5 bases from J, leaving 10 bases between. The DNA for the CDR3 is TGTGCCAGCAGCTTGAGGGACACCAACAATGAGCAGTTCTTC. Its translation is CASSLRDTNNEQFF.

The J gene is TRBJ1-6, the V gene TRBV5-1, with 8 nucleotides matching TRBD1. V was clipped by 6 bases and J by 7 bases; unmatched bases: 9. Germline CDR1 SGHRS, CDR2 YFSETQ. This CDR3 is 15 amino acids long. Written as DNA, the CDR3 is TGCGCCAGCACTCGCTTGACAGGGGAAAATTCACCCCTCCACTTT. Its protein is CASTRLTGENSPLHF.

This clonotype was counted only a few times. The chain combines TRBV5-6 with TRBJ2-4; D gene unclear. This CDR3 contains 12 residues. In germline, CDR1 is SGHDT, CDR2 YYEEEE. V lost 1 base to trimming and J lost 6 bases, with 5 bases between them. The CDR3 DNA sequence: TGTGCCAGCAGCTTGATCGGAAACATTCAGTACTTC. Encoded protein: CASSLIGNIQYF.

The chain couples TRBV20-1 to TRBJ2-5; 8 bases line up with TRBD2. This CDR3 spans 17 amino acids. V trimming: 6 bases; J trimming: 7 bases; junction bases outside the gene matches: 22. Germline V lookup: CDR1 DFQATT, CDR2 SNEGSKA (reference sequence). The CDR3 region is CSAIAAATSATSGTQYF. The CDR3 coding sequence is TGCAGTGCCATTGCGGCTGCGACTAGCGCCACGTCCGGGACCCAGTACTTC.

This clonotype was recorded a few times. This chain connects TRBV27 to TRBJ2-7; perhaps D is TRBD1 or TRBD2 (5 bases each). The germline CDR1 and CDR2 sequences are MNHEY and SMNVEV (reference sequence). Trimming removed 4 bases at V and 11 bases at J, with 12 bases between. The CDR3 sequence is 11 residues long. The CDR3 nucleotides read TGTGCCAGCAGTTCGGGACCGGGAAAGTACTTC. It translates to CASSSGPGKYF.